The TCR beta chain described here comes from a study of human T cells and chemical hapten exposure. Background on the study: Per-sample variation in TCR yield stemmed mainly from small pooled library volume differences.

Time point specified: patch test 3, about 24 weeks after DPC sensitization. Treatment defined: therapeutic diphenylcyclopropenone sensitization with weekly scalp DPC. Via MiXCR, TCRdb re-called the RACE reads, giving one row per CDR3 protein. The data contain approximately 86,000 distinct CDR3 sequences, roughly 10% of them singletons. This CDR3 is 13 amino acids long. Germline V gene data show CDR1 as SQVTM and CDR2 as ANQGSEA. Germline trimming cut 6 bases from V and 5 bases from J; bases unmatched to any gene: 8. This sample comprised whole blood, obtained in connection with sensitization to the hapten diphenylcyclopropenone (DPC). The source is a woman between 25 and 40 years old with alopecia areata. Some clones in this sample may be carry-over from other donors' samples. The gene calls are TRBV29-1 and TRBJ1-1; 8 positions match TRBD1. In nucleotides, the CDR3 is TGCAGCGTCCGGACAGGGATAATTACTGAAGCTTTCTTT. Translating gives CSVRTGIITEAFF.